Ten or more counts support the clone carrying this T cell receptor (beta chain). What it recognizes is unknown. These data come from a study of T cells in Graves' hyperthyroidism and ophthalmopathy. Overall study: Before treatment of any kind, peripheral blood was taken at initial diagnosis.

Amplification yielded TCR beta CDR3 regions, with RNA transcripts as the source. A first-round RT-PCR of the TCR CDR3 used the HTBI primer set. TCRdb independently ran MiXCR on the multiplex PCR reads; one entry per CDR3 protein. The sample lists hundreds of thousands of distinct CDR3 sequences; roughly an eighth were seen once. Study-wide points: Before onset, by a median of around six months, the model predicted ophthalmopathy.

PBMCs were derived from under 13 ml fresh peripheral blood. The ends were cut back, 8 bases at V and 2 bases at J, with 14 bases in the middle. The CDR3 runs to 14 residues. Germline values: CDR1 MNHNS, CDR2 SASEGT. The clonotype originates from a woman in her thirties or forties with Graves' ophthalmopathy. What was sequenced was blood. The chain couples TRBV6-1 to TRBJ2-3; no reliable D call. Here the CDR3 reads CASLRLPSTDTQYF. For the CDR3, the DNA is TGTGCCAGCCTACGCCTGCCCTCCACAGATACGCAGTATTTT.